The source of this T cell receptor beta chain is a study of shared clonotypes between healthy human individuals. Terminally differentiated effector memory CD45RA+ cells were excluded by CCR7 positive selection of CD45RO-negative cells. The repertoire was sequenced with immunoSEQ multiplex PCR; TCRdb's copy has only in-frame clones and lacks some. This sample has around 600,000 clones, with roughly 98% found just once. The V and J ends lost 1 base and 5 bases, in that order; junction bases with no gene match: 6. Looked up from germline, CDR1 is SGHVS and CDR2 is FNYEAQ. The CDR3 contains 15 residues. Sample: naive CD8+ T cells sorted from blood. The chain carries TRBV7-6 and TRBJ2-7, with TRBD1 matching over 9 bases. The sequence derives from a man under 40 in good health. The CDR3 spells CASSLEAGTGNEQYF. The CDR3, as DNA: TGTGCCAGCAGCTTAGAGGCGGGGACAGGGAACGAGCAGTACTTC.